This T cell receptor beta chain stems from a study of blood T cell repertoires in COVID-19 (dated by TCRdb to about 2020). Regarding the study in general: The collaborator samples originated in the United States, Italy and Spain and spanned the acute and convalescent phases of COVID-19. The material from the prospective study consisted of cDNA or gDNA derived from T cells, B-cell-depleted T cells, or PBMCs. Subjects who had been exposed to COVID-19, were actively infected with it, or had recovered from it provided the deeply sampled blood TCRbeta repertoires that made up the dataset. The repertoires were made available in a free public database intended to serve as a resource for research on the immune response to SARS-CoV-2. The samples were drawn from the first 160 participants of the ongoing ImmuneRACE study and from 1,254 subjects provided by 6 global collaborators. Nearly every sample came with metadata listing a de-identified subject ID, COVID-19 status, age in years and sex. Where HLA class I and class II types were available, the types were taken from metadata supplied by the sample provider, not from assay-based typing.

Turning to this clone: Its antigen specificity is not known. Within one base of it there is no much larger clone, and no base qualities were kept.

The immunoSEQ Assay, a bias-controlled multiplex PCR, was used to amplify TCRbeta CDR3 regions from genomic DNA. Per the source publication's procedure: The number of nucleated cells in each sample was estimated by amplification of reference gene primers within the assay. Sequence reads were collapsed and filtered to measure the absolute abundance of every unique TCRbeta CDR3 rearrangement. Productive Simpson clonality was computed per sample as the square root of Simpson's diversity index over productive rearrangements. TCRdb stores this immuneACCESS table with in-frame sequences only. Part of the clones is absent; in the studies checked, under half of the shortfall reflects unresolved V genes, and no reason is known for the rest. V and J calls and clone size are those listed in that table; D and trimming were worked out from the DNA. This sample gives under 450,000 clones in total; roughly four fifths of them show up just once. Approximately 5.4% of the sample comes from the top ten.

Enrolling through a virtual design, the prospective study's participants ranged in age from roughly 18 to 95 years and lived across some 23 United States geographic areas. In the prospective study, participants were assigned to cohorts based on the clinical history participants reported in a screening survey and a study questionnaire. Recovered participants in ImmuneRACE Cohort 3 were defined as having two consecutive negative NP/OP PCR tests, clearance from a healthcare professional, or resolution of symptoms. In the prospective study, whole blood, serum and a nasopharyngeal or oropharyngeal swab were collected from each participant by mobile phlebotomists. Participants in the prospective study had the option to provide additional blood draws and questionnaires over an approximately 2-month period. Prospective study blood samples were shipped either frozen or at room temperature before DNA extraction.

V and J are trimmed by 6 bases and 4 bases, and the gene matches miss 7 bases of the junction. In the germline V gene, CDR1 corresponds to SNHLY and CDR2 to FYNNEI. Reading from cysteine to phenylalanine, the CDR3 counts 15 amino acids. Just the 45-base CDR3 DNA is kept, in frame starting at base 1. What the work shows at the level of the full study, not this receptor alone: The quantity of clinical and demographic metadata differed by source and by participant and was supplied without curation.

In this chain, TRBV2 is recombined with TRBJ1-1; 11 central nucleotides agree with TRBD1. The sequence was obtained from a woman aged 45-65 years who had recovered from COVID-19. Input material: PBMCs or T cells enriched from blood (not recorded which). The base sequence is TGTGCCAGCAGGCCAATGGACAGGGGGCCCACTGAAGCTTTCTTT. Its product reads: CASRPMDRGPTEAFF.